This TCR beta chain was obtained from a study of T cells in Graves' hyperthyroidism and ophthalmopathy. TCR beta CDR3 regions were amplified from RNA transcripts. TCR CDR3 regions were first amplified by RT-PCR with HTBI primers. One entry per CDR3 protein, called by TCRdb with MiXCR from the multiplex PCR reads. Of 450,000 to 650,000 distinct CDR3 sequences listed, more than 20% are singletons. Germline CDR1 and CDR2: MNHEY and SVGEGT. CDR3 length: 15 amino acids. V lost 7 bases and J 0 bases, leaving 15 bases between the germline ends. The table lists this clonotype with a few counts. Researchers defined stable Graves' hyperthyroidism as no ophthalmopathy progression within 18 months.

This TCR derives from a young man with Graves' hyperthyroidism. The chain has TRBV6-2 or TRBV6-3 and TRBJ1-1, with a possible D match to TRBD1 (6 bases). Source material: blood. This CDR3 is CASTDIDRMNTEAFF. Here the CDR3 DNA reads TGTGCCAGCACTGACATCGACAGGATGAACACTGAAGCTTTCTTT.